This T cell receptor beta chain was captured in a study of T cell responses to AZD1222 COVID-19 vaccine. This CDR3 has 15 residues. The germline CDR1 and CDR2 sequences are MDHEN and SYDVKM. V lost 6 bases, J lost 0 bases, and 3 bases stayed unmatched. Findings and caveats of the study: All repertoire sampling was performed exclusively after the peak T cell response.

Details on this clone: Its antigen is not identified.

Profiled with immunoSEQ multiplex PCR; TCRdb holds only in-frame clones, not every one. The repertoire holds fewer than 150,000 clones, with about nine tenths as singletons. This TCR was sampled from an adult who received the AZD1222 COVID-19 vaccine. The gene calls are TRBV28 and TRBJ2-4; TRBD1 matches 9 bases. This specimen was peripheral blood, taken 28 days after the second AZD1222 dose. As DNA, the CDR3 is TGTGCCAGCAGGGACAGGGGTCTAGCCAAAAACATTCAGTACTTC. The encoded protein is CASRDRGLAKNIQYF.